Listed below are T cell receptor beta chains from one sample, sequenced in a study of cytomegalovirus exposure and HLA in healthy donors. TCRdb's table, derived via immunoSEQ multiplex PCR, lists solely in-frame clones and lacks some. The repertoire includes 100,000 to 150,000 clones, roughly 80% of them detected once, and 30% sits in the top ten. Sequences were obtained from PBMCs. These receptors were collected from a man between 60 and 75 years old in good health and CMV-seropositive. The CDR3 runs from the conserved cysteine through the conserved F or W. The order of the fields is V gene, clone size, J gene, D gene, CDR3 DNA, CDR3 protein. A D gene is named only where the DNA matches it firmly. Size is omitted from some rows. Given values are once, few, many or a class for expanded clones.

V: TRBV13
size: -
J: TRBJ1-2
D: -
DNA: TGTGCCAGCAGCTTGACTGCTGGGGAGGGCTACACCTTC
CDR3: CASSLTAGEGYTF

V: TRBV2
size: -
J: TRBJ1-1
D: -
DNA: TGTGCCAGCAGTGAGGGGTCAGGGGCTCACACTGAAGCTTTCTTT
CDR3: CASSEGSGAHTEAFF

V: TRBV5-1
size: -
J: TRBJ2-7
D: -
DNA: TGCGCCAGCAGCTTGGGTCAGGGAAACACCTACGAGCAGTACTTC
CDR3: CASSLGQGNTYEQYF

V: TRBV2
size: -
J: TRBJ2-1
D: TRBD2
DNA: TGTGCCAGCAGTTACTCCCACCGCGTAGCGGGAGGGCGCGATGAGCAGTTCTTC
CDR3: CASSYSHRVAGGRDEQFF

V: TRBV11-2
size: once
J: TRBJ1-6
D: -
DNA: TGTGCCAGCAGCTTAGATCGGCTACAGTGGTCGACCCTCCACTTT
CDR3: CASSLDRLQWSTLHF

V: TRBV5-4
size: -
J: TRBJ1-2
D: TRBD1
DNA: TGTGCCAGCAGCTTGGGCTTACAGGGGTTTGCGGATGGCTACACCTTC
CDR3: CASSLGLQGFADGYTF

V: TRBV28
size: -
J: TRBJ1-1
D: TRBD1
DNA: TGTGCCAGCACCCCCCCCAGGGGGAAATACACTGAAGCTTTCTTT
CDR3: CASTPPRGKYTEAFF

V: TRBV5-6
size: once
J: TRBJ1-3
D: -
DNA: TGTGCCAGCAGCCTGGCGGGGGGAAACACCATATATTTT
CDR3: CASSLAGGNTIYF

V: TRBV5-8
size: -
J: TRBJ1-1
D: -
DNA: TGTGCCAGCAGCTTGGAGAGGAACACTGAAGCTTTCTTT
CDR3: CASSLERNTEAFF

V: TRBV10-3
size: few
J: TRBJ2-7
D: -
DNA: TGTGCCATCACCTTCCCGCGGTACCCAACCTACGAGCAGTACTTC
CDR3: CAITFPRYPTYEQYF

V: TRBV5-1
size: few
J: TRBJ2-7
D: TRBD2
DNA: TGCGCCAGCAGCTTGGAAGTCCGGGGGCCGGGACTAGCGGGAGGCCATCGATACGAGCAGTACTTC
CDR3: CASSLEVRGPGLAGGHRYEQYF

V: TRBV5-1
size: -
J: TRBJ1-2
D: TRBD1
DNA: TGCGCCAGCAGCGACAGGGGAGCTAACTATGGCTACACCTTC
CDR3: CASSDRGANYGYTF

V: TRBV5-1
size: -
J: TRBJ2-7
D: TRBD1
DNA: TGCGCCAGCAGCTTGGGGGCCAGGGGGCCCTCCTACGAGCAGTACTTC
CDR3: CASSLGARGPSYEQYF

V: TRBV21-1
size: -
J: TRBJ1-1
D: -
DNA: TGTGCCAGCAGCAAATGGGGGGGAGGAAGGGTAAAGGACACTGAAGCTTTCTTT
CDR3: CASSKWGGGRVKDTEAFF

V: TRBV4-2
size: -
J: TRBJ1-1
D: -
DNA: TGTGCCAGCAGCCAAGATCCGGTCAGGGTAGAAACTGAAGCTTTCTTT
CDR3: CASSQDPVRVETEAFF

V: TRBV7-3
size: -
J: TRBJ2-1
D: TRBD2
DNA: TGTGCCAGCAGCTTACAGGCGACTAGCGGGAGCGATGAGCAGTTCTTC
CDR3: CASSLQATSGSDEQFF

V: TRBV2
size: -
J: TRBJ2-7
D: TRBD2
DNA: TGTGCCAGCAGTGAGGCGGGAGGGTCCCGGCGCGAGCAGTACTTC
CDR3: CASSEAGGSRREQYF

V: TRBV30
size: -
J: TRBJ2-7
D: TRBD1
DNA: TGTGCCTGGAGGGAAACAGGGGGCGCCCCCTACGAGCAGTACTTC
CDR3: CAWRETGGAPYEQYF

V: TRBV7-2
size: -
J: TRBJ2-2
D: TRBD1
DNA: TGTGCCAGCCGCCGTAGGGGGACAGGGGTCACCGGGGAGCTGTTTTTT
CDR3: CASRRRGTGVTGELFF

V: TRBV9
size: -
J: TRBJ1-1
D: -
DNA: TGTGCCAGCACCCGGACATCGAGCCCTGAAGCTTTCTTT
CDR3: CASTRTSSPEAFF

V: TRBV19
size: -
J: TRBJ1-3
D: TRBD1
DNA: TGTGCCAGTAGTATCCTTCGGACAGGGGAAACACGTAACCCTGGAAACACCATATATTTT
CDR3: CASSILRTGETRNPGNTIYF

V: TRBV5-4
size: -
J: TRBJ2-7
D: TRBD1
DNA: TGTGCCAGCAGCCCCCGGGACAGGGTATACGAGCAGTACTTC
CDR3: CASSPRDRVYEQYF